The 32 T cell receptor beta chains presented below share a single source sample, sequenced in a study of shared clonotypes between healthy human individuals. Clones were sequenced by immunoSEQ multiplex PCR, and TCRdb holds only the in-frame ones, with some missing. The profile shows 2 million or so clones, 85% to 95% of them singletons. The sample was naive CD4+ T cells sorted from blood. The subset is: CD45RA+ positively selected. The receptors were sampled from a man in his late teens or twenties in good health.

The chain links TRBV7-3 to TRBJ2-3; no clear D. Germline V gives CDR1 SGHTA, CDR2 FQGTGA. This CDR3 has 12 amino acids. V lost 3 bases to trimming and J lost 5 bases, with 6 bases between them. In DNA form, the CDR3 reads TGTGCCAGCAGCTTCGCCGGAGATACGCAGTATTTT. Encoded protein: CASSFAGDTQYF.

The CDR3 DNA reads as TGTGCCAGCAGTGAGGGGTTATGGGAGACCCAGTACTTC. Translated, it gives CASSEGLWETQYF. The chain combines TRBV2 with TRBJ2-5; D not resolved. The CDR3 has 13 residues. Per germline, CDR1 SNHLY and CDR2 FYNNEI. The germline V and J ends were trimmed by 3 bases and 5 bases, with 10 bases remaining between them.

Note on this clone: The same CDR3 arises from other DNA sequences in this sample as well. The chain has TRBV28 and TRBJ1-2; unclear D gene. This CDR3 contains 10 residues. The germline CDR1 and CDR2 sequences are MDHEN and SYDVKM. V lost 8 bases, J lost 6 bases, and 7 bases lay in between. The CDR3 is CASGRDGYTF. CDR3 DNA sequence: TGTGCCAGCGGTCGAGATGGCTACACCTTC.

V is TRBV5-1 and J is TRBJ2-3, with 9 bases that match TRBD1. CDR3 length equals 15 residues. Trimming took 2 bases from V and 3 from J; bases not matched to a gene: 4. CDR1 is SGHRS and CDR2 is YFSETQ in the germline V gene. The CDR3 protein is CASSLGDRETDTQYF. As DNA, the CDR3 is TGCGCCAGCAGCTTAGGGGACAGGGAGACAGATACGCAGTATTTT.

The chain joins TRBV27 to TRBJ2-2; possibly TRBD2 for D (5 bases). There are 15 residues in the CDR3. Trimming shortened V by 2 bases and J by 5 bases, and 12 bases separated the two germline ends. Germline CDR1 reads MNHEY; CDR2 reads SMNVEV (reference sequence). The CDR3 region is CASSLERVRTGELFF. DNA of the CDR3: TGTGCCAGCAGTTTAGAGAGGGTGAGGACCGGGGAGCTGTTTTTT.

On this clone itself: Other DNA variants within this sample encode the same CDR3. V gene TRBV9 combines with J gene TRBJ2-2, with 8 nucleotides matching TRBD2. V lost 3 bases, J lost 4 bases, and 2 bases stayed unmatched. The CDR3 runs to 14 residues. Germline CDR1 and CDR2: SGDLS and YYNGEE. The CDR3 DNA is TGTGCCAGCAGCGCCGGGACTAGCACCGGGGAGCTGTTTTTT. Amino acids: CASSAGTSTGELFF.

The chain employs TRBV18 and TRBJ2-2, with D possibly TRBD1 on 6 matching bases. Per germline, CDR1 KGHSH and CDR2 LQKENI. The CDR3 loop spans 18 amino acids. V was shortened by 4 bases and J by 4 bases, with 22 bases between the two germline ends. The CDR3 DNA sequence: TGTGCCAGCTCACTTCGAATCTTAGGGGGAGATGGCACCGGGGAGCTGTTTTTT. Its protein is CASSLRILGGDGTGELFF.

About this clone itself: Other DNA sequences from this sample encode an identical CDR3 as well. The chain couples TRBV6-5 to TRBJ2-7, with TRBD2 matching 10 bases. The CDR3 is 14 residues long. The germline CDR1 and CDR2 sequences are MNHEY and SVGAGI. V shed 5 bases, J shed 1 base, and the junction held 2 bases outside the gene matches. CDR3 loop: CASSRTSGSYEQYF. In DNA, the CDR3 is TGTGCCAGCAGTAGGACTAGCGGTTCCTACGAGCAGTACTTC.

The genes are TRBV5-1 and TRBJ2-3, with D maybe TRBD2 (6 bases). V was trimmed by 4 bases and J by 2 bases, leaving 20 bases between them. Germline CDR1 is SGHRS and CDR2 is YFSETQ. The CDR3 covers 17 residues. The DNA for the CDR3 is TGCGCCAGCAGCGGGGGAGGTAGACCTAGTTACACAGATACGCAGTATTTT. Its translation: CASSGGGRPSYTDTQYF. Using reference TRBV5-1 and TRBJ2-3 for the parts outside the CDR3, the full variable domain is KAGVTQTPRYLIKTRGQQVTLSCSPISGHRSVSWYQQTPGQGLQFLFEYFSETQRNKGNFPGRFSGRQFSNSRSEMNVSTLELGDSALYLCASSGGGRPSYTDTQYFGPGTRLTVL.

The chain couples TRBV5-1 to TRBJ1-1, with TRBD1 matching 10 bases. V was clipped by 3 bases and J by 4 bases; unmatched bases: 3. Germline CDR1 and CDR2: SGHRS and YFSETQ. This CDR3 region has 14 residues. The CDR3 sequence is CASSSTGGVTEAFF. The CDR3 region has the DNA TGCGCCAGCAGCTCGACAGGGGGCGTCACTGAAGCTTTCTTT.

The chain is built from TRBV9 and TRBJ2-2; D remains unclear. V dropped 6 bases and J dropped 8 bases, with 17 bases sitting between them. The CDR3 is 14 amino acids. CDR1 and CDR2 (germline): SGDLS, YYNGEE. CDR3 region: CASNHLGEVGELFF. DNA of the CDR3: TGTGCCAGCAACCACTTGGGCGAAGTTGGGGAGCTGTTTTTT.

This clone was picked up a small number of times. The DNA for the CDR3 is TGTGCCAGCAGCTTATCCTCTGGTTGGGAGCAGTTCTTC. Translating gives CASSLSSGWEQFF. The J gene is TRBJ2-1, the V gene TRBV7-2; D is ambiguous. This CDR3 is built from 13 residues. CDR1 and CDR2 (germline): SGHTA, FQGNSA. V was cut by 2 bases and J by 10 bases, with 12 bases left in between.

The CDR3 DNA sequence: TGTGCCAGCACCGTCCGTCTTAGGGGAAACATACAGTACGAGCAGTACTTC. Its translation is CASTVRLRGNIQYEQYF. The genes are TRBV28 and TRBJ2-7; D possibly corresponds to TRBD1 (5 bases). The CDR3 runs to 17 residues. Germline CDR1 is MDHEN and CDR2 is SYDVKM. The V gene lost 7 bases and the J gene lost 4 bases, with 26 bases spanning the gap.

The genes are TRBV13 and TRBJ1-2; maybe TRBD1 (5 bases). The ends were cut back, 5 bases at V and 0 bases at J, with 13 bases in the middle. From germline, CDR1 is PRHDT and CDR2 FYEKMQ (reference sequence). The CDR3 covers 15 residues. As DNA, the CDR3 is TGTGCCAGCAGCGAGCGGGGGGTTCCTAACTATGGCTACACCTTC. Its translation: CASSERGVPNYGYTF.

Comments on this clone: The sample has other DNA sequences that encode this CDR3 too. CDR3 residues: CASSYSGAVNEKLFF. The CDR3 DNA reads as TGTGCCAGCAGTTACTCGGGGGCGGTAAATGAAAAACTGTTTTTT. V and J are TRBV6-5 and TRBJ1-4, with a weak D call TRBD1 (6 bases). The CDR3 contains 15 residues. V gave up 0 bases and J gave up 5 bases, with 10 bases separating them. From germline, CDR1 is MNHEY and CDR2 SVGAGI.

This clone was detected only once. The chain recombines TRBV28 with TRBJ2-2; D remains unclear. Trimming took 1 base from V and 5 from J, leaving 5 bases between them. CDR1 and CDR2 (germline): MDHEN, SYDVKM. CDR3 length: 13 residues. The CDR3 DNA reads as TGTGCCAGCAGTTTATCAATTACCGGGGAGCTGTTTTTT. This translates into CASSLSITGELFF. Filled out from reference TRBV28 and TRBJ2-2, the complete variable domain reads DVKVTQSSRYLVKRTGEKVFLECVQDMDHENMFWYRQDPGLGLRLIYFSYDVKMKEKGDIPEGYSVSREKKERFSLILESASTNQTSMYLCASSLSITGELFFGEGSRLTVL.

This rearrangement joins TRBV5-1 to TRBJ1-3, with 8 bases identical to TRBD1. The germline gives CDR1 SGHRS, CDR2 YFSETQ. This CDR3 has 16 residues. Germline trimming cut 4 bases from V and 2 bases from J; bases unmatched to any gene: 8. The CDR3 region is CASSHQTGAAGNTIYF. Written as DNA, the CDR3 is TGCGCCAGCAGCCACCAGACAGGGGCGGCTGGAAACACCATATATTTT.

J is TRBJ2-7 and V is TRBV30; the D gene is possibly TRBD1 (6 bases). CDR1 and CDR2 (germline): GTSNPN, SVGIG (reference sequence). CDR3 size: 15 residues. With 0 bases removed from V and 6 bases from J, the gap between germline ends came to 18 bases. The CDR3 loop reads CAWSVRLGAGSEQYF. The CDR3 bases are TGTGCCTGGAGTGTACGACTGGGGGCCGGGTCCGAGCAGTACTTC.

The chain is built from TRBV6-5 and TRBJ2-7, with a possible D match to TRBD2 (5 bases). CDR1 and CDR2 (germline): MNHEY, SVGAGI. V lost 2 bases, J lost 6 bases, and 14 bases lay in between. There are 14 residues in the CDR3. The CDR3 coding sequence is TGTGCCAGCAGTTACCCGAGAGGGAACGGCGAGCAGTACTTC. Translated: CASSYPRGNGEQYF.

The V and J genes are TRBV5-1 and TRBJ1-3; no clear D gene. Per germline, CDR1 SGHRS and CDR2 YFSETQ. Trimming stripped 0 bases from V and 0 bases from J, with 10 bases between. The CDR3 runs 16 residues. Written as DNA, the CDR3 is TGCGCCAGCAGCTTGGAGCAGCGACTCTCTGGAAACACCATATATTTT. Its translation: CASSLEQRLSGNTIYF.

This chain links TRBV6-1 with TRBJ1-2; 8 nucleotides align to TRBD1. This CDR3 spans 14 amino acids. Germline V lookup: CDR1 MNHNS, CDR2 SASEGT. J lost 4 bases, V lost 7 bases, and 8 bases had no gene match. Written as DNA, the CDR3 is TGTGCCAGCAATCCAGGGGGCTTGACCTATGGCTACACCTTC. Translating it yields CASNPGGLTYGYTF.

This clone was found once. The CDR3: CASSLGGQGTNEKLFF. CDR3 bases: TGTGCCAGCAGCTTGGGGGGACAGGGGACTAATGAAAAACTGTTTTTT. This sequence joins TRBV5-4 and TRBJ1-4; the match to TRBD1 covers 10 bases. Germline V gives CDR1 SGHNT, CDR2 YYREEE (reference sequence). Trimming removed 0 bases from V and 2 bases from J; junction bases left unmatched: 1. The CDR3 runs to 16 residues.

The CDR3 is CASSGTGMNTEAFF. CDR3 bases: TGTGCCAGCAGTGGGACAGGGATGAACACTGAAGCTTTCTTT. The chain links TRBV6-5 to TRBJ1-1, with 9 bases fitting TRBD1. This CDR3 has 14 residues. Germline CDR1 MNHEY, CDR2 SVGAGI. V lost 5 bases to trimming and J lost 0 bases; unmatched junction nucleotides: 1.

The chain recombines TRBV7-2 with TRBJ2-3, with 10 bases identical to TRBD2. After removal of 5 bases from V and 4 bases from J, the junction contained 12 bases not matched to a gene. The CDR3 consists of 17 residues. Germline V gene sequence: CDR1 SGHTA, CDR2 FQGNSA. The chain's CDR3 is CASSEPPGSGRPDTQYF. For the CDR3, the DNA is TGTGCCAGCAGCGAACCCCCGGGTAGCGGGAGGCCAGATACGCAGTATTTT.

Comment on this clone: This CDR3 is also generated by other DNA sequences in the sample. The V and J genes are TRBV18 and TRBJ1-2, with 12 bases fitting TRBD1. V lost 3 bases, J lost 6 bases, and 2 bases stayed unmatched. This CDR3 has 14 amino acids. From germline, CDR1 is KGHSH and CDR2 LQKENI. The CDR3 DNA follows: TGTGCCAGCTCACCCGGGACAGGGGGCGATGGCTACACCTTC. It specifies CASSPGTGGDGYTF.

The genes are TRBV13 and TRBJ2-1; a possible D gene is TRBD1 (6 bases). The ends were cut back, 6 bases at V and 0 bases at J, with 18 bases in the middle. The CDR3 is made up of 17 amino acids. Germline V gene sequence: CDR1 PRHDT, CDR2 FYEKMQ (reference sequence). CDR3 in amino acids: CASSGYQGQSSYNEQFF. The CDR3, as DNA: TGTGCCAGCAGTGGGTACCAGGGGCAGAGCTCCTACAATGAGCAGTTCTTC.

This clone appeared once. Other DNA sequences in this specimen translate into the identical CDR3. The chain has TRBV7-9 and TRBJ1-4; 8 bases are shared with TRBD1. CDR1 SEHNR and CDR2 FQNEAQ come from the germline V gene (reference sequence). There are 14 residues in the CDR3. V gave up 4 bases and J gave up 4 bases; unmatched junction bases: 2. In DNA, the CDR3 is TGTGCCAGCAGCTCCGACAGGGGTAATGAAAAACTGTTTTTT. The encoded protein is CASSSDRGNEKLFF.

Notes on this clone: The junction differs from germline at one of its ends, possibly a read error. J is TRBJ2-1 and V is TRBV7-7; D is undetermined. The CDR3 spans 13 residues. Per the germline V gene, CDR1 is SSHAT and CDR2 is FNYEAQ (reference sequence). In DNA form, the CDR3 reads TGTGCTAGCAGCTTTGCCCTAGGCAATGAGCAGTTCTTC. As protein: CASSFALGNEQFF.

V and J are TRBV7-8 and TRBJ1-1; 7 bases agree with TRBD1. Losses at the gene ends were 4 bases for V and 4 bases for J; bases not matched to a gene: 9. Germline assignment: CDR1 SGHVS and CDR2 FQNEAQ. The CDR3 sequence is 15 residues long. CDR3 sequence (DNA): TGTGCCAGCAGCTCCTTGACAGGGAAGGTCACTGAAGCTTTCTTT. Its translation: CASSSLTGKVTEAFF.

The chain is built from TRBV10-3 and TRBJ2-3; the D is unclear. Germline V gene data show CDR1 as ENHRY and CDR2 as SYGVKD. V was trimmed by 6 bases and J by 3 bases, leaving 10 bases between them. This CDR3 is 13 amino acids long. The CDR3 bases are TGTGCCATCAGGGGCCGTAGTACAGATACGCAGTATTTT. This sequence encodes CAIRGRSTDTQYF.

The V gene is TRBV10-3, the J gene TRBJ1-2; D remains unclear. Trimming took off 3 bases at V and 5 bases at J, with 10 bases between the two ends. Germline values: CDR1 ENHRY, CDR2 SYGVKD. This CDR3 comprises 13 residues. The CDR3 nucleotides read TGTGCCATCAGTGAAGGCAGATCTTATGGCTACACCTTC. This gives the protein CAISEGRSYGYTF.

V gene TRBV6-5 combines with J gene TRBJ2-3; 9 nucleotides line up with TRBD2. The trim removed 4 bases at V and 6 bases at J, leaving 11 bases unmatched. The CDR3 contains 16 residues. Germline CDR1 MNHEY, CDR2 SVGAGI. The CDR3 sequence: CASSSSFSGSRDTQYF. CDR3 bases: TGTGCCAGCAGTTCCAGCTTTAGCGGGAGTAGGGATACGCAGTATTTT.